This TCR beta chain originates from a study of cytomegalovirus exposure and HLA in healthy donors. Both 60 Vbeta primers and 13 Jbeta primers went into the PCR. TCRdb's table, derived via immunoSEQ multiplex PCR, lists solely in-frame clones and lacks some. Seen here are 150,000 to 200,000 clones, around 80% observed once, and the top ten hold around 2.6%. The CDR3 spans 18 residues. Trimming stripped 1 base from V and 4 bases from J, with 22 bases between. Looked up from germline, CDR1 is SGHAT and CDR2 is FQNNGV. Study results and limitations: Presence/absence analyses supposed approximately even sequencing depth among donors.

At collection, donors were nominally healthy, but unrecorded immune exposures were probable. On this clone itself: Its target is unknown.

This receptor was taken from a female donor in good health and CMV-seronegative. The source material was PBMCs. The rearrangement links TRBV11-2 to TRBJ2-5, with D tentatively TRBD2 (7 bases). The DNA for the CDR3 is TGTGCCAGCAGCTTAGCGTATGGGGGGGCTCCTGGGGGAGAGACCCAGTACTTC. This codes for CASSLAYGGAPGGETQYF. The full variable domain, its missing parts supplied by reference TRBV11-2 and TRBJ2-5, is EAGVAQSPRYKIIEKRQSVAFWCNPISGHATLYWYQQILGQGPKLLIQFQNNGVVDDSQLPKDRFSAERLKGVDSTLKIQPAKLEDSAVYLCASSLAYGGAPGGETQYFGPGTRLLVL.